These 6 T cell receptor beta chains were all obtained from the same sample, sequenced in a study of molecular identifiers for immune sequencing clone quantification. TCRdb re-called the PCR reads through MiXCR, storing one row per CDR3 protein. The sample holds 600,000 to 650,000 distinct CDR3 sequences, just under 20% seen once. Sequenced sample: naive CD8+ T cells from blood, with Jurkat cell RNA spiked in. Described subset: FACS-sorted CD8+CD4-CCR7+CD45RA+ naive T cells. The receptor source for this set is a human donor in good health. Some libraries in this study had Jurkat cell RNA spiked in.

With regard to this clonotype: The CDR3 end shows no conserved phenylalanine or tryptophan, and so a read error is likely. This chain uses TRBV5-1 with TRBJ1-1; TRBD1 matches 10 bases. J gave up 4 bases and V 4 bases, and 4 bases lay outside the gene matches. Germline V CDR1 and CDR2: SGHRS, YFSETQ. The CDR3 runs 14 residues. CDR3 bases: TGCGCCAGCAGCGATTGGACAGGGGGCACTGAAGCTTTCTCT. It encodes CASSDWTGGTEAFS.

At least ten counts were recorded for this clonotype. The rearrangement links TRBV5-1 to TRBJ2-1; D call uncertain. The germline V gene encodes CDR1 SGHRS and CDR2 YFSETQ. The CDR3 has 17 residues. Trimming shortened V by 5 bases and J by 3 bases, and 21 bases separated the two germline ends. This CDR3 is CASRLGPLAELYNEQFF. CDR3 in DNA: TGCGCCAGCAGGCTTGGTCCCTTAGCAGAGCTCTACAATGAGCAGTTCTTC. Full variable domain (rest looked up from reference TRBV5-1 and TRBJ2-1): KAGVTQTPRYLIKTRGQQVTLSCSPISGHRSVSWYQQTPGQGLQFLFEYFSETQRNKGNFPGRFSGRQFSNSRSEMNVSTLELGDSALYLCASRLGPLAELYNEQFFGPGTRLTVL.

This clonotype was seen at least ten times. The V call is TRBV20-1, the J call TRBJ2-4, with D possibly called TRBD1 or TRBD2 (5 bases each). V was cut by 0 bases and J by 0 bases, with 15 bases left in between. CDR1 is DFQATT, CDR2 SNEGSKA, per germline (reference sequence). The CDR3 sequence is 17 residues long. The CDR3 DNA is TGCAGTGCTAGAGATAGGGGACCTGACCTAGCCAAAAACATTCAGTACTTC. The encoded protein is CSARDRGPDLAKNIQYF.

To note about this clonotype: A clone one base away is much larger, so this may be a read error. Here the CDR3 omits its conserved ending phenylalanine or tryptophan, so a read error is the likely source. The CDR3 DNA is TGTGCCAGCAGCCCACGTTATGCTTTCTCT. It encodes CASSPRYAFS. This chain connects TRBV7-9 to TRBJ1-1; no reliable D call. Germline-derived CDR1 and CDR2 are SEHNR and FQNEAQ (reference sequence). V was shortened by 5 bases and J by 11 bases, with 9 bases between the two germline ends. The CDR3 sequence is 10 residues long.

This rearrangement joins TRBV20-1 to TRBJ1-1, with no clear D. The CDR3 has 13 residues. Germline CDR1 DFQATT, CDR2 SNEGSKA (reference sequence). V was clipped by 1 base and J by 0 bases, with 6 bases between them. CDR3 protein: CSARVQMNTEAFF. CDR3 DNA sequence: TGCAGTGCTAGAGTACAAATGAACACTGAAGCTTTCTTT.

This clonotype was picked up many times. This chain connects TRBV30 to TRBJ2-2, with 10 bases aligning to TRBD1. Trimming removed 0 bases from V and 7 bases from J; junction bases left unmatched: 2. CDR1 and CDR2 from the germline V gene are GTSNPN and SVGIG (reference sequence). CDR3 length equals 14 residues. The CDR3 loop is CAWSVGQGVGELFF. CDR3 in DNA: TGTGCCTGGAGTGTAGGACAGGGGGTCGGGGAGCTGTTTTTT.